This TCR beta chain originates from a study of T cell responses to AZD1222 COVID-19 vaccine. Looking at the study overall: Second-dose recipients at about 4 or about 12 weeks were treated as one pooled group. Findings of the study overall: With two AZD1222 doses given, Spike-specific TCR breadth and depth both rose. Repertoires were collected only later (after the peak T cell response had occurred). It was only 6 or 7 AZD1222 recipients who were seropositive at baseline.

This clone was picked up one time. No antigen is known for it. V lost 0 bases and J lost 3; bases outside the gene matches: 10. The CDR3 loop spans 18 amino acids. Germline V gene data show CDR1 as MGHRA and CDR2 as YSYEKL. The assay was immunoSEQ multiplex PCR, and TCRdb's table has in-frame clones only and misses some. The data contain around 120,000 clones, 80% to 95% of them singletons. The chain employs TRBV4-1 and TRBJ1-1; 10 bases are a match to TRBD1. Sequenced material: peripheral blood, taken on day 0 of AZD1222 vaccination. This TCR derives from an adult in good health. The CDR3 nucleotides read TGCGCCAGCAGCCAAGAATTCCTGGGACAGGGGAGAGACACTGAAGCTTTCTTT. Encoded protein: CASSQEFLGQGRDTEAFF.